The next 26 T cell receptor beta chains were all read from a single sample in a study of metastatic and nonmetastatic thyroid tumors. No patient had received any treatment before thyroid surgery. TCRdb re-clonotyped the PCR reads via MiXCR. This table has about 6,200 clones, roughly 30% appearing once. The material sequenced was adjacent normal tissue. The receptors were sampled from a female donor with papillary thyroid cancer or a benign thyroid nodule (not recorded which). Some clones in this sample may be carry-over from other donors' samples.

The chain carries TRBV28 and TRBJ2-1; D call uncertain. Germline V gene data show CDR1 as MDHEN and CDR2 as SYDVKM. This CDR3 spans 17 amino acids. With 2 bases removed from V and 2 bases from J, the gap between germline ends came to 16 bases. CDR3 in DNA: TGTGCCAGCAGTTTACTTGGCGCCTCGTCCCCCTACAATGAGCAGTTCTTC. Its protein product is CASSLLGASSPYNEQFF.

This clone has only a few counts. The rearrangement uses TRBV11-2 and TRBJ1-2; D not resolved. CDR1 is SGHAT, CDR2 FQNNGV, per germline. V lost 0 bases, J lost 2 bases, and 4 bases lay in between. The CDR3 has 13 amino acids. Here the CDR3 reads CASSLEWNYGYTF. The CDR3 nucleotides are TGTGCCAGCAGCTTAGAGTGGAACTATGGCTACACCTTC.

This clone occurred a few times. The chain recombines TRBV12-3 or TRBV12-4 with TRBJ1-1; no reliable D call. The CDR3 runs 16 residues. Trimming removed 4 bases from V and 5 bases from J, with 20 bases in between. The CDR3, as DNA: TGTGCCAGCAGTTCCTTCCTGCGAAGGGCCGGGACTGAAGCTTTCTTT. It encodes CASSSFLRRAGTEAFF.

This clone was counted between two and nine times. This chain joins TRBV6-4 and TRBJ2-3; no clear D. The germline CDR1 and CDR2 sequences are MRHNA and SNTAGT. The CDR3 spans 13 residues. Trimming removed 4 bases at V and 2 bases at J, with 7 bases between. The CDR3 sequence: CASSGKDTDTQYF. The CDR3 nucleotides read TGTGCCAGCAGTGGTAAGGACACAGATACGCAGTATTTT.

This clone was found a few times. This chain links TRBV10-3 with TRBJ1-1, with D uncertain. The CDR3 contains 14 residues. V was shortened by 0 bases and J by 1 base, with 6 bases between the two germline ends. Germline-derived CDR1 and CDR2 are ENHRY and SYGVKD. CDR3 residues: CAISESVENTEAFF. In DNA form, the CDR3 reads TGTGCCATCAGTGAGTCAGTGGAGAACACTGAAGCTTTCTTT.

In the case of this clone: No conserved phenylalanine or tryptophan is present at the end of the CDR3, so a read error is the likely explanation. It is unclear where the CDR3 begins or ends on the DNA, so no DNA is shown, and the CDR3 is as TCRdb lists it. V is TRBV27 and J is TRBJ1-1; TRBD1, the table's D call, was not compared with the DNA. Termini included, the CDR3 measures 8 amino acids. Germline lookup yields CDR1 MNHEY and CDR2 SMNVEV (reference sequence). The CDR3 loop reads CASRGIPG.

This clone was observed a handful of times. V gene TRBV10-3 combines with J gene TRBJ2-1; 9 nucleotides agree with TRBD2. The CDR3 is made up of 16 amino acids. Germline V CDR1 and CDR2: ENHRY, SYGVKD. Trimming at V came to 3 bases and at J to 0 bases, leaving 3 bases not matched to a gene. CDR3 nucleotide sequence: TGTGCCATCAGTGAACTAGCGGGCTACTCCTACAATGAGCAGTTCTTC. This sequence encodes CAISELAGYSYNEQFF.

At least ten counts were recorded for this clone. The V call is TRBV12-3 or TRBV12-4, the J call TRBJ2-1; a weak D match, TRBD2 (7 bases). This CDR3 contains 15 residues. V was clipped by 3 bases and J by 8 bases, with 17 bases between them. CDR3 in amino acids: CASSLGGGADDEQFF. In nucleotides, the CDR3 is TGTGCCAGCAGTTTGGGGGGGGGCGCAGACGATGAGCAGTTCTTC.

This clone rates as medium-sized. V and J are TRBV7-8 and TRBJ1-5; D uncertain. V lost 2 bases and J 2 bases, leaving 4 bases between the germline ends. Looked up from germline, CDR1 is SGHVS and CDR2 is FQNEAQ. The CDR3 runs to 13 residues. As DNA, the CDR3 is TGTGCCAGCAGCTTAAGAGGCAATCAGCCCCAGCATTTT. Its protein is CASSLRGNQPQHF.

The chain employs TRBV12-3 or TRBV12-4 and TRBJ2-7; D gene uncertain. The V gene lost 5 bases and the J gene lost 3 bases, with 11 bases spanning the gap. CDR3 length: 13 residues. The CDR3 nucleotides read TGTGCCAGCAGTAGTGGTACCGACTACGAGCAGTACTTC. Amino acids: CASSSGTDYEQYF.

This chain links TRBV7-9 with TRBJ2-5, with 10 bases aligning to TRBD1. J was trimmed by 5 bases and V by 3 bases; bases with no gene match: 6. The germline gives CDR1 SEHNR, CDR2 FQNEAQ (reference sequence). This CDR3 has 15 amino acids. This CDR3 reads CASSFGWTGGETQYF. In DNA, the CDR3 is TGTGCCAGCAGCTTTGGGTGGACAGGGGGGGAGACCCAGTACTTC.

The chain couples TRBV19 to TRBJ2-7; 8 bases are shared with TRBD1. The germline V gene encodes CDR1 LNHDA and CDR2 SQIVND (reference sequence). Unmatched junction bases numbered 8, after V lost 4 bases and J lost 6 bases. The CDR3 totals 14 residues. The CDR3 coding sequence is TGTGCCAGTAGTAGATCGACAGGGGAGATCGAGCAGTACTTC. Its translation is CASSRSTGEIEQYF.

The V gene is TRBV5-1, the J gene TRBJ2-7; 13 bases agree with TRBD2. The CDR3 covers 16 residues. From germline, CDR1 is SGHRS and CDR2 YFSETQ. The V gene end was trimmed by 2 bases and the J gene end by 5 bases; junction bases not matched to a gene: 7. The CDR3 here is CASSLSTGTSGNEQYF. The CDR3 coding sequence is TGCGCCAGCAGCTTAAGCACCGGGACTAGCGGGAACGAGCAGTACTTC.

This clone was seen just once. The rearrangement links TRBV20-1 to TRBJ1-4; D not certain. The CDR3 runs 16 residues. The V gene's germline CDR1 is DFQATT and CDR2 SNEGSKA (reference sequence). The germline V and J ends were trimmed by 0 bases and 0 bases, with 11 bases remaining between them. CDR3 nucleotides: TGCAGTGCTAGAGATCGAACATTCACAACTAATGAAAAACTGTTTTTT. It specifies CSARDRTFTTNEKLFF.

Only a few counts were recorded for this clone. The chain links TRBV20-1 to TRBJ2-7; 12 positions match TRBD2. Trimming at V came to 1 base and at J to 4 bases, leaving 8 bases not matched to a gene. Germline loops: CDR1 DFQATT, CDR2 SNEGSKA (reference sequence). CDR3 length: 16 residues. The CDR3 here is CSARVWTSGKGYEQYF. The DNA for the CDR3 is TGCAGTGCTAGAGTCTGGACTAGCGGGAAAGGGTACGAGCAGTACTTC.

The chain links TRBV9 to TRBJ2-2; 10 bases align to TRBD2. The CDR3 has 17 amino acids. CDR1 is SGDLS, CDR2 YYNGEE, per germline. J lost 0 bases, V lost 2 bases, and 4 bases had no gene match. As DNA, the CDR3 is TGTGCCAGCAGCGTGTCAGCGGGAGGGCCGAACACCGGGGAGCTGTTTTTT. Amino acid sequence: CASSVSAGGPNTGELFF.

This chain joins TRBV5-1 and TRBJ1-4; D might be TRBD1 (6 bases). CDR1 SGHRS and CDR2 YFSETQ come from the germline V gene. CDR3 length equals 13 residues. V shed 7 bases and J shed 7 bases, with 14 bases lying between them. This chain's CDR3 is CASASGVGEKLFF. In DNA, the CDR3 is TGCGCCAGCGCCTCAGGGGTAGGTGAAAAACTGTTTTTT.

This clone has a handful of counts. This chain uses TRBV27 with TRBJ2-3; D unresolved. The CDR3 totals 17 residues. Germline assignment: CDR1 MNHEY and CDR2 SMNVEV (reference sequence). Trimming took off 3 bases at V and 0 bases at J, with 16 bases between the two ends. CDR3 protein: CASSLLGTPSSTDTQYF. CDR3 DNA sequence: TGTGCCAGCAGTTTGCTAGGTACACCCTCGAGCACAGATACGCAGTATTTT.

V usage is TRBV7-2 and J usage is TRBJ1-1; TRBD1 aligns across 8 bases. This CDR3 has 14 residues. Unmatched junction bases numbered 4, after V lost 3 bases and J lost 4 bases. CDR1 is SGHTA and CDR2 is FQGNSA in the germline V gene. The CDR3 region has the DNA TGTGCCAGCAGCTTTTTTACAGGGGGCACTGAAGCTTTCTTT. Translation gives CASSFFTGGTEAFF.

This clone was detected a few times. The chain recombines TRBV6-1 with TRBJ2-7; weak D call: TRBD1 (6 bases). The CDR3 runs 14 residues. V lost 4 bases to trimming and J lost 6 bases, with 16 bases between them. From germline, CDR1 is MNHNS and CDR2 SASEGT. CDR3 coding DNA: TGTGCCAGCAGTGCCGAATACAGGGTACCCGAGCAGTACTTC. Its protein product is CASSAEYRVPEQYF.

The V and J genes are TRBV6-1 and TRBJ1-1, with D tentatively TRBD1 (5 bases). V lost 7 bases to trimming and J lost 3 bases, with 15 bases between them. The CDR3 has 14 residues. CDR1 MNHNS and CDR2 SASEGT come from the germline V gene. CDR3 sequence: CASTGTARDTEAFF. The CDR3 nucleotides read TGTGCCAGCACCGGGACGGCCAGGGACACTGAAGCTTTCTTT.

This clone was seen a few times. The genes are TRBV6-1 and TRBJ2-7; D may be TRBD1 or TRBD2 (5 bases each). CDR1 and CDR2 (germline): MNHNS, SASEGT. The CDR3 runs 13 residues. Trimming removed 2 bases at V and 4 bases at J, with 9 bases between. The CDR3 DNA reads TGTGCCAGCAGTGAAAGGGGAGCGTACGAGCAGTACTTC. This translates into CASSERGAYEQYF.

The V gene is TRBV5-1, the J gene TRBJ1-4; 9 bases are shared with TRBD1. CDR1 and CDR2 from the germline V gene are SGHRS and YFSETQ. This CDR3 comprises 14 residues. V trimming: 0 bases; J trimming: 7 bases; junction bases outside the gene matches: 1. The CDR3 DNA reads TGCGCCAGCAGCTTGGTGACAGGGGGTGAAAAACTGTTTTTT. Amino acids: CASSLVTGGEKLFF. Combining the CDR3 with reference TRBV5-1 and TRBJ1-4 gives the whole variable domain KAGVTQTPRYLIKTRGQQVTLSCSPISGHRSVSWYQQTPGQGLQFLFEYFSETQRNKGNFPGRFSGRQFSNSRSEMNVSTLELGDSALYLCASSLVTGGEKLFFGSGTQLSVL.

The chain links TRBV6-2 or TRBV6-3 to TRBJ2-3; D gene ambiguous. V was pared by 0 bases and J by 6 bases, with 10 bases between. Germline CDR1 and CDR2: MNHEY and SVGEGT. CDR3 size: 14 residues. CDR3: CASSYSMSSDTQYF. The CDR3 bases are TGTGCCAGCAGTTACTCGATGTCGTCGGATACGCAGTATTTT.

The V and J genes are TRBV9 and TRBJ2-3; TRBD2 matches 13 bases. This CDR3 comprises 16 residues. CDR1 and CDR2 (germline): SGDLS, YYNGEE. V lost 4 bases and J lost 4; bases outside the gene matches: 6. CDR3 sequence: CASSFGLAGVPDTQYF. The CDR3 DNA is TGTGCCAGCAGCTTCGGACTAGCGGGAGTCCCAGATACGCAGTATTTT.

The V gene is TRBV7-2, the J gene TRBJ1-2; 8 bases agree with TRBD1. The junction had 6 bases not matched to a gene; V was cut back by 5 bases and J by 4 bases. Germline values: CDR1 SGHTA, CDR2 FQGNSA. The CDR3 spans 14 residues. CDR3 sequence: CASSQGQGPYGYTF. CDR3 in DNA: TGTGCCAGCAGCCAAGGACAGGGACCCTATGGCTACACCTTC.